Here is one T cell receptor (beta chain) with its context. This CDR3 contains 13 residues. V lost 8 bases and J 2 bases, leaving 13 bases between the germline ends. Germline V CDR1 and CDR2: GTSNPN, SVGIG (reference sequence). These data come from a study of blood T cell repertoires in COVID-19. Across the whole study: Samples representing acute and convalescent COVID-19 were sourced from the United States, Italy and Spain. T cells, B-cell-depleted T cells, or PBMCs supplied cDNA or gDNA.

In the study's own analysis: Estimated nucleated cell counts came from reference gene primer amplification. The table came from immunoSEQ multiplex PCR; TCRdb's copy has only in-frame clones and leaves some out. The DNA gave D and trimming, while V, J and clone size come from that table. The sample lists 95,000 to 150,000 clones, more than 65% occurring once. This receptor was obtained from a human donor in a cohort sampled during active COVID-19. Sequencing was carried out using peripheral blood. The chain couples TRBV30 to TRBJ2-1, with a weak D call TRBD2 (5 bases). CDR3 in DNA: TGTGCCGGACTCGGCGGCCCCTACAATGAGCAGTTCTTC. Translation gives CAGLGGPYNEQFF.